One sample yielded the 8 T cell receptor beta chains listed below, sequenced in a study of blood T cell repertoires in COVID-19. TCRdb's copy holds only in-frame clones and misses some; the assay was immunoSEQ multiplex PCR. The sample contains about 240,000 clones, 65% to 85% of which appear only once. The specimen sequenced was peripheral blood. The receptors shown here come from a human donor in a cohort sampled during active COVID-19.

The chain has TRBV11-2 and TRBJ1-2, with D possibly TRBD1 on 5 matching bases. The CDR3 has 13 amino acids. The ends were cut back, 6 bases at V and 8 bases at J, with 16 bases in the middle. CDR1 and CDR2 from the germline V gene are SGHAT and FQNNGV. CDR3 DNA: TGTGCCAGCAGTCCCCCGGGGGAATGGGGCTACACCTTC. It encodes CASSPPGEWGYTF.

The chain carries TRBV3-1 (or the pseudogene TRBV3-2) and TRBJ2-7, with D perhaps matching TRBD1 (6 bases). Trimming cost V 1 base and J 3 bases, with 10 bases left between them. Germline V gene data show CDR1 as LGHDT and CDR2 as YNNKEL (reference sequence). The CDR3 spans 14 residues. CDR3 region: CASSQVGGDYEQYF. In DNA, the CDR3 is TGTGCCAGCAGCCAAGTAGGGGGAGACTACGAGCAGTACTTC.

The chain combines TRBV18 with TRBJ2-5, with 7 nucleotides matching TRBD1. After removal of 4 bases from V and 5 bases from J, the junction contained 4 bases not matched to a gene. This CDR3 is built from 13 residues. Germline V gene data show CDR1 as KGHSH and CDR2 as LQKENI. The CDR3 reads CASSQGAQETQYF. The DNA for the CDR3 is TGTGCCAGCTCACAGGGGGCGCAGGAGACCCAGTACTTC.

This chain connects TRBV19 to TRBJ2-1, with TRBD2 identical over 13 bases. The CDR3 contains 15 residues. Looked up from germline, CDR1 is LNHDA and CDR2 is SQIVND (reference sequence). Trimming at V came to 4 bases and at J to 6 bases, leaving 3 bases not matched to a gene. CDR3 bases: TGTGCCAGTAGTACCGGACTAGCGGGAGCCAATGAGCAGTTCTTC. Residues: CASSTGLAGANEQFF.

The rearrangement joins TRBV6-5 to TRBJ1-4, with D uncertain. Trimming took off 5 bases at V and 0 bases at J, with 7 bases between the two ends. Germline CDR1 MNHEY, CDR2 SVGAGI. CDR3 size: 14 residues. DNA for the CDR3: TGTGCCAGCAGTCGTTCCCCAACTAATGAAAAACTGTTTTTT. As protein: CASSRSPTNEKLFF.

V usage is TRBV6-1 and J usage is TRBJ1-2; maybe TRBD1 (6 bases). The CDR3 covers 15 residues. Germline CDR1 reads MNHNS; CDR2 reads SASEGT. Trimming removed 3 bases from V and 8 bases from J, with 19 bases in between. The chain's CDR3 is CASSDGGALLRGYTF. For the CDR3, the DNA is TGTGCCAGCAGTGATGGGGGGGCTCTTCTTCGGGGCTACACCTTC.

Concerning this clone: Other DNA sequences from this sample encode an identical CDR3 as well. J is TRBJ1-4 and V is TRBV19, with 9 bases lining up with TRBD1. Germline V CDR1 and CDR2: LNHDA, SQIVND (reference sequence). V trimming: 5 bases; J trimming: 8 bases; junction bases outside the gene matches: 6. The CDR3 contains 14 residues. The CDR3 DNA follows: TGTGCCAGTAGTCCACAGGGGGCTCGAGAAAAACTGTTTTTT. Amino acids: CASSPQGAREKLFF.

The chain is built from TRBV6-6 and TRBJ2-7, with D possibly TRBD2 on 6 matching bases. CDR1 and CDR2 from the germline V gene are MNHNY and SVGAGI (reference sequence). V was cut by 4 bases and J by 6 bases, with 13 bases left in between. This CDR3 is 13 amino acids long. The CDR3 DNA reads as TGTGCCAGCAGTTTCCGGCGGGGTCCCGAGCAGTACTTC. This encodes CASSFRRGPEQYF.